Below, 15 T cell receptor beta chains from the same sample are listed, as sequenced in a study of blood T cell repertoires in COVID-19. The data were produced by immunoSEQ multiplex PCR, yet TCRdb's version contains in-frame clones alone and is incomplete. The repertoire holds approximately 220,000 clones, roughly 83% seen once, with around 30% in the top ten. Sample: peripheral blood. The receptors derive from a man between 40 and 49 years old with acute or convalescent COVID-19.

This clone was detected once. CDR3 coding DNA: TGTGCCAGCAGCCCGGGGGGGTCGGTCCACGAGCAGTACTTC. The encoded protein is CASSPGGSVHEQYF. V gene TRBV4-2 combines with J gene TRBJ2-7; 8 bases fit TRBD2. Trimming at V came to 4 bases and at J to 5 bases, leaving 7 bases not matched to a gene. The germline V gene encodes CDR1 LGHNA and CDR2 YNFKEQ. This CDR3 comprises 14 residues.

This chain connects TRBV7-8 to TRBJ2-7; no definite D call. The V gene's germline CDR1 is SGHVS and CDR2 FQNEAQ. This CDR3 region has 12 residues. V was cut by 5 bases and J by 5 bases, with 10 bases left in between. The CDR3 here is CASSHQSHEQYF. The CDR3 DNA reads as TGTGCCAGCAGCCATCAGTCCCACGAGCAGTACTTC.

The V gene is TRBV7-9, the J gene TRBJ2-1, with TRBD2 identical over 8 bases. Per the germline V gene, CDR1 is SEHNR and CDR2 is FQNEAQ (reference sequence). Germline trimming cut 5 bases from V and 7 bases from J; bases unmatched to any gene: 7. This CDR3 comprises 14 residues. The CDR3 region has the DNA TGTGCCAGCAGCGCCGCCGGGACTAGTAATGAGCAGTTCTTC. This translates into CASSAAGTSNEQFF.

In DNA form, the CDR3 reads TGTGCCAGCATGCGGGCCAGAACCCAAGAGACCCAGTACTTC. Protein: CASMRARTQETQYF. The chain recombines TRBV6-5 with TRBJ2-5; tentative D call: TRBD2 (5 bases). This CDR3 spans 14 amino acids. Trimming cost V 7 bases and J 1 base, with 13 bases left between them. Per germline, CDR1 MNHEY and CDR2 SVGAGI.

Written as DNA, the CDR3 is TGTGCCAGCGGAACGGGGAACACTGAAGCTTTCTTT. It is translated as CASGTGNTEAFF. The chain joins TRBV12-3 or TRBV12-4 to TRBJ1-1; D uncertain. There are 12 residues in the CDR3. Trimming left V 8 bases short and J 1 base short, with 8 bases between.

The chain employs TRBV19 and TRBJ2-1; TRBD2 matches at 11 bases. Trimming at V came to 9 bases and at J to 0 bases, leaving 16 bases not matched to a gene. The germline V gene encodes CDR1 LNHDA and CDR2 SQIVND (reference sequence). CDR3 length: 19 residues. CDR3 protein: CASGSAVPGLAVSYNEQFF. As DNA, the CDR3 is TGTGCCAGCGGGTCAGCTGTACCGGGACTAGCGGTCTCCTACAATGAGCAGTTCTTC. Filled out from reference TRBV19 and TRBJ2-1, the complete variable domain reads DGGITQSPKYLFRKEGQNVTLSCEQNLNHDAMYWYRQDPGQGLRLIYYSQIVNDFQKGDIAEGYSVSREKKESFPLTVTSAQKNPTAFYLCASGSAVPGLAVSYNEQFFGPGTRLTVL.

The chain recombines TRBV30 with TRBJ1-3; TRBD1 matches 9 bases. This CDR3 spans 19 amino acids. CDR1 is GTSNPN and CDR2 is SVGIG in the germline V gene (reference sequence). Losses at the gene ends were 1 base for V and 1 base for J; bases not matched to a gene: 14. The CDR3 sequence: CAWSDPGTGSLLSGNTIYF. The CDR3 region has the DNA TGTGCCTGGAGTGATCCCGGGACAGGGTCTCTCTTGTCTGGAAACACCATATATTTT. The full variable domain, in which reference TRBV30 and TRBJ1-3 provide the parts outside the CDR3, is SQTIHQWPATLVQPVGSPLSLECTVEGTSNPNLYWYRQAAGRGLQLLFYSVGIGQISSEVPQNLSASRPQDRQFILSSKKLLLSDSGFYLCAWSDPGTGSLLSGNTIYFGEGSWLTVV.

Only a few counts were recorded for this clone. The gene calls are TRBV2 and TRBJ1-1; D is possibly TRBD1 (5 bases). Germline values: CDR1 SNHLY, CDR2 FYNNEI. This CDR3 is 13 amino acids long. V gave up 7 bases and J gave up 6 bases, with 15 bases separating them. CDR3 DNA sequence: TGTGCCAGCACCTCATGGGGCTCGGCTGAAGCTTTCTTT. Its translation is CASTSWGSAEAFF.

The rearrangement uses TRBV30 and TRBJ1-3; tentative D call: TRBD1 (5 bases). The V gene's germline CDR1 is GTSNPN and CDR2 SVGIG (reference sequence). The V gene lost 0 bases and the J gene lost 0 bases, with 9 bases spanning the gap. The CDR3 contains 15 residues. For the CDR3, the DNA is TGTGCCTGGAGTGTAACAGGCGTCTCTGGAAACACCATATATTTT. Its protein product is CAWSVTGVSGNTIYF.

A single count supports this clone. Here the CDR3 reads CATFQQAGTEAFF. Here the CDR3 DNA reads TGTGCCACCTTTCAACAGGCGGGGACTGAAGCTTTCTTT. The V call is TRBV6-5, the J call TRBJ1-1; D might be TRBD1 (5 bases). CDR1 MNHEY and CDR2 SVGAGI come from the germline V gene. This CDR3 spans 13 amino acids. V lost 10 bases to trimming and J lost 5 bases, with 17 bases between them.

The chain is built from TRBV6-1 and TRBJ1-2; no reliable D call. CDR1 is MNHNS, CDR2 SASEGT, per germline. This CDR3 comprises 13 residues. V lost 1 base and J lost 2, with 5 bases in between. CDR3 nucleotide sequence: TGTGCCAGCAGTGAAGGGGCCAACTATGGCTACACCTTC. Protein product: CASSEGANYGYTF.

The chain is built from TRBV18 and TRBJ2-5; 10 bases align to TRBD1. The CDR3 spans 14 residues. V dropped 6 bases and J dropped 4; count of bases not matched to a gene: 5. The germline V gene has CDR1 KGHSH and CDR2 LQKENI. This CDR3 reads CASSRQGAVETQYF. The CDR3 nucleotides are TGTGCCAGCTCCCGACAGGGGGCCGTAGAGACCCAGTACTTC.

The chain couples TRBV6-6 to TRBJ1-6; D perhaps matches TRBD1 (6 bases). Looked up from germline, CDR1 is MNHNY and CDR2 is SVGAGI (reference sequence). The CDR3 length is 15 residues. V was shortened by 6 bases and J by 5 bases, with 14 bases between the two germline ends. The CDR3 nucleotides are TGTGCCAGCAGGCTTTGGGCAGGGGATAATTCACCCCTCCACTTT. This translates into CASRLWAGDNSPLHF.

V usage is TRBV30 and J usage is TRBJ2-7; 8 bases align to TRBD1. CDR3 size: 12 residues. J gave up 2 bases and V 4 bases, and 1 base lay outside the gene matches. Looked up from germline, CDR1 is GTSNPN and CDR2 is SVGIG (reference sequence). The CDR3 sequence is CAWTGGAYEQYF. The CDR3 nucleotides are TGTGCCTGGACAGGGGGCGCCTACGAGCAGTACTTC.

The rearrangement joins TRBV6-5 to TRBJ1-6; TRBD1 is a possible D gene (5 bases). The CDR3 extends over 14 amino acids. With 7 bases removed from V and 9 bases from J, the gap between germline ends came to 16 bases. Germline V gene lookup returns CDR1 MNHEY and CDR2 SVGAGI. The CDR3 reads CASTAQGSGSPLHF. For the CDR3, the DNA is TGTGCCAGCACCGCCCAGGGTTCGGGTTCACCCCTCCACTTT.